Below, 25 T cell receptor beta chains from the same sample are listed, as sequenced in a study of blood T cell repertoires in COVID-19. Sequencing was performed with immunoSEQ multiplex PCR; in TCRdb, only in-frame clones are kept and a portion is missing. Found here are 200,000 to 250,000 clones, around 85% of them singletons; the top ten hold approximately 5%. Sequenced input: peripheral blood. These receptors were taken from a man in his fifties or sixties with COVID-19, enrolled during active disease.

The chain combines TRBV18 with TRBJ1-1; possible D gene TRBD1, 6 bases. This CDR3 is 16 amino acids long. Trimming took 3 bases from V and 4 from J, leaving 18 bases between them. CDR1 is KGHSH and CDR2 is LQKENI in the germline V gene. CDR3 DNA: TGTGCCAGCTCACCTCGGTCCCGACAGGCAGGCACTGAAGCTTTCTTT. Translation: CASSPRSRQAGTEAFF.

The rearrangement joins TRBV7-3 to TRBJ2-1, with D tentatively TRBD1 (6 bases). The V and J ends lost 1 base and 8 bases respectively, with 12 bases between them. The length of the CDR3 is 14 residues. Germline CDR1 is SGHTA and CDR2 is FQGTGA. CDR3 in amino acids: CASSLRAGDYEQFF. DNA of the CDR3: TGTGCCAGCAGCTTAAGGGCAGGGGATTATGAGCAGTTCTTC. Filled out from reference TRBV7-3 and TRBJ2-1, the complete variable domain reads GAGVSQTPSNKVTEKGKYVELRCDPISGHTALYWYRQSLGQGPEFLIYFQGTGAADDSGLPNDRFFAVRPEGSVSTLKIQRTERGDSAVYLCASSLRAGDYEQFFGPGTRLTVL.

For the CDR3, the DNA is TGTGCCATCGCGGTGCGGGGGGAGGAGCAGTACTTC. Translated: CAIAVRGEEQYF. The chain joins TRBV10-3 to TRBJ2-7, with 8 nucleotides matching TRBD2. This CDR3 has 12 residues. Germline CDR1 is ENHRY and CDR2 is SYGVKD. V lost 8 bases to trimming and J lost 7 bases; unmatched junction nucleotides: 7.

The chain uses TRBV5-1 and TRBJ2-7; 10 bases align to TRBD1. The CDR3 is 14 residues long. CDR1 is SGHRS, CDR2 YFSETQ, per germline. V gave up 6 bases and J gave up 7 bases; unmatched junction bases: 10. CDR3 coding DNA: TGCGCCAGCACCCCTCGACAGGGGGCAGGGGAGCAGTACTTC. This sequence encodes CASTPRQGAGEQYF.

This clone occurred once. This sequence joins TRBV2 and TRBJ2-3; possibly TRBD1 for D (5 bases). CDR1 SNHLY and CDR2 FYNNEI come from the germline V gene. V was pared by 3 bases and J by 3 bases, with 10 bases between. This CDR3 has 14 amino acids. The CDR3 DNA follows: TGTGCCAGCAGTGACAGGGTTGCGACAGATACGCAGTATTTT. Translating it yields CASSDRVATDTQYF. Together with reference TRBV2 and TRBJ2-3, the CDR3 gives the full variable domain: EPEVTQTPSHQVTQMGQEVILRCVPISNHLYFYWYRQILGQKVEFLVSFYNNEISEKSEIFDDQFSVERPDGSNFTLKIRSTKLEDSAMYFCASSDRVATDTQYFGPGTRLTVL.

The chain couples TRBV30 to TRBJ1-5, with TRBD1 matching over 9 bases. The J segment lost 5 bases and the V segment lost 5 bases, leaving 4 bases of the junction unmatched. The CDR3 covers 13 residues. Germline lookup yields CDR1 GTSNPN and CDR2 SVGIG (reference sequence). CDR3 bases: TGTGCCTGGGGGACAGGGCTTGATCAGCCCCAGCATTTT. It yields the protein CAWGTGLDQPQHF.

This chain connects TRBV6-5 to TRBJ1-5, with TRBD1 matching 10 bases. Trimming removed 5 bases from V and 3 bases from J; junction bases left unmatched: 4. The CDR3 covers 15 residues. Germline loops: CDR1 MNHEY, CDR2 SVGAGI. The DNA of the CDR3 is TGTGCCAGCAGTAGACAGGGGGCTAACAATCAGCCCCAGCATTTT. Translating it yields CASSRQGANNQPQHF.

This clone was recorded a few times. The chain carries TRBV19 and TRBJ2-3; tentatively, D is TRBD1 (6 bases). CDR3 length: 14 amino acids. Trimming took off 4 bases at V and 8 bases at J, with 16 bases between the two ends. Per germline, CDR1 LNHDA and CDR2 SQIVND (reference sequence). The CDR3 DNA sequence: TGTGCCAGTAGTACCGGGACCGCCAGGGGTACGCAGTATTTT. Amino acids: CASSTGTARGTQYF. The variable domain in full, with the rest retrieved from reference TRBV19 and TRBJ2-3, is DGGITQSPKYLFRKEGQNVTLSCEQNLNHDAMYWYRQDPGQGLRLIYYSQIVNDFQKGDIAEGYSVSREKKESFPLTVTSAQKNPTAFYLCASSTGTARGTQYFGPGTRLTVL.

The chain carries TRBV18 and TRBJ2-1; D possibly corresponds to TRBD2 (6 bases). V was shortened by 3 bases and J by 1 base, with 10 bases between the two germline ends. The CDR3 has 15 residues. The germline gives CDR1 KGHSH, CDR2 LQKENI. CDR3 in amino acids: CASSPRGSSYNEQFF. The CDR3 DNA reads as TGTGCCAGCTCACCGCGGGGCAGTTCCTACAATGAGCAGTTCTTC.

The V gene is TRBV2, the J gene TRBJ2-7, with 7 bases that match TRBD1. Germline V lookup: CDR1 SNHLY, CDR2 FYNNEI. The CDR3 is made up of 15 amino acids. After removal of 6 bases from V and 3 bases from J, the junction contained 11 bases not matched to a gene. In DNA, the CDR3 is TGTGCCAGCAGGACCCATCCGGGACAGAACTACGAGCAGTACTTC. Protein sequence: CASRTHPGQNYEQYF.

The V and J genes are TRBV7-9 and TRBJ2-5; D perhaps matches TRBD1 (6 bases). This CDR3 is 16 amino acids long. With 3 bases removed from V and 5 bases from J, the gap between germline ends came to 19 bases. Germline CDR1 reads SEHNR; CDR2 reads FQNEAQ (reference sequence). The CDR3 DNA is TGTGCCAGCAGCTTCCATACCTCGACAGGTTGGGAGACCCAGTACTTC. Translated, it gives CASSFHTSTGWETQYF.

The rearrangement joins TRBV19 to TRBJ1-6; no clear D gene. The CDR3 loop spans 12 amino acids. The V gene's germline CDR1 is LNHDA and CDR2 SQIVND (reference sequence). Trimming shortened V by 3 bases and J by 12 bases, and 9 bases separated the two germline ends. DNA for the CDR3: TGTGCCAGTAGTATTTATGGCCAACCCCTCCACTTT. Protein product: CASSIYGQPLHF.

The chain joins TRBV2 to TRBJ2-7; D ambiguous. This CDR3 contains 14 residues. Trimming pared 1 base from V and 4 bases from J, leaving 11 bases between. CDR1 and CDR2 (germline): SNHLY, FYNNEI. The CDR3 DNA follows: TGTGCCAGCAGTGAAGAAAATAGCTCTTACGAGCAGTACTTC. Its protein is CASSEENSSYEQYF.

CDR3 amino acids: CASSDLGAPSSYEQYF. The CDR3 DNA sequence: TGTGCCAGCAGTGATCTGGGGGCCCCCAGCTCCTACGAGCAGTACTTC. The J gene is TRBJ2-7, the V gene TRBV6-1; a possible D gene is TRBD1 (6 bases). Germline values: CDR1 MNHNS, CDR2 SASEGT. This CDR3 region has 16 residues. V dropped 3 bases and J dropped 0 bases, with 15 bases sitting between them.

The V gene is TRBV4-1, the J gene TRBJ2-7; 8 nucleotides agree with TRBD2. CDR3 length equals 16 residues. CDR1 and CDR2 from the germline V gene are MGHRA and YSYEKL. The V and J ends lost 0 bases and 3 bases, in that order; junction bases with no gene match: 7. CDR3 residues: CASSQDSSGGRYEQYF. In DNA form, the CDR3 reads TGCGCCAGCAGCCAAGATTCCAGCGGGGGACGCTACGAGCAGTACTTC.

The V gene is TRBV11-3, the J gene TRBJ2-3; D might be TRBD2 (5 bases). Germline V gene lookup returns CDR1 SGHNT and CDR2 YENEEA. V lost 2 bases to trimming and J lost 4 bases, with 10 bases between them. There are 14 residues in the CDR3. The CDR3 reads CASSLSGSADTQYF. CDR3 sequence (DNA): TGTGCCAGCAGCTTAAGTGGGAGCGCAGATACGCAGTATTTT.

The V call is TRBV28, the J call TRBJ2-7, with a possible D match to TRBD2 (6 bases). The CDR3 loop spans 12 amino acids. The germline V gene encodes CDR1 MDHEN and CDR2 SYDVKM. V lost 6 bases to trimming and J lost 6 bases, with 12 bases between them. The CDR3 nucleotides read TGTGCCAGCAGCGGGGGTCCAGGCGAGCAGTACTTC. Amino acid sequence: CASSGGPGEQYF.

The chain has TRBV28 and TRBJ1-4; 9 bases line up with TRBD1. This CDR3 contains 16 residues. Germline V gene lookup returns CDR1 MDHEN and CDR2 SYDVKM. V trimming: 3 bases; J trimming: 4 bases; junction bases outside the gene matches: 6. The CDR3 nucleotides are TGTGCCAGCAGTTTTGGCGGGGACAGGGTTAATGAAAAACTGTTTTTT. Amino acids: CASSFGGDRVNEKLFF. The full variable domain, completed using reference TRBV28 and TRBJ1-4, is DVKVTQSSRYLVKRTGEKVFLECVQDMDHENMFWYRQDPGLGLRLIYFSYDVKMKEKGDIPEGYSVSREKKERFSLILESASTNQTSMYLCASSFGGDRVNEKLFFGSGTQLSVL.

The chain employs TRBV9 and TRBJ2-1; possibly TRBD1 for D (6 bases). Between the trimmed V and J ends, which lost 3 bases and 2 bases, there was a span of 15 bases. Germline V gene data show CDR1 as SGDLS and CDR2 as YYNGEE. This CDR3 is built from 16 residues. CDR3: CASSAQDRRPYNEQFF. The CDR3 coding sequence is TGTGCCAGCAGCGCCCAGGACAGAAGACCCTACAATGAGCAGTTCTTC.

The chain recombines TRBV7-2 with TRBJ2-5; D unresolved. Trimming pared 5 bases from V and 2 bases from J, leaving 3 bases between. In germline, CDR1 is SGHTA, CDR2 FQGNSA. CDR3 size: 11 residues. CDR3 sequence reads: CASSIQETQYF. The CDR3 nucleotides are TGTGCCAGCAGCATACAAGAGACCCAGTACTTC. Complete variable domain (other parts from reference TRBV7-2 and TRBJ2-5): GAGVSQSPSNKVTEKGKDVELRCDPISGHTALYWYRQSLGQGLEFLIYFQGNSAPDKSGLPSDRFSAERTGGSVSTLTIQRTQQEDSAVYLCASSIQETQYFGPGTRLLVL.

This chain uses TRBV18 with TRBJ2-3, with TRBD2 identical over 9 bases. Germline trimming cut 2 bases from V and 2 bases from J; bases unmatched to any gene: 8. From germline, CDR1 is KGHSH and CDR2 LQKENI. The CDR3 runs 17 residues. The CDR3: CASSPGSGGTFTDTQYF. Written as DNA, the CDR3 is TGTGCCAGCTCACCAGGAAGCGGGGGGACCTTCACAGATACGCAGTATTTT.

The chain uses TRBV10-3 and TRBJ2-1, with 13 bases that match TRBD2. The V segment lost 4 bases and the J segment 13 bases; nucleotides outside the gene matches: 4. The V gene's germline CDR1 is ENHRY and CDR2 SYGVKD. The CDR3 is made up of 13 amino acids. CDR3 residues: CAISAGTSGAQFF. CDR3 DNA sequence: TGTGCCATCAGTGCGGGGACTAGCGGGGCTCAGTTCTTC.

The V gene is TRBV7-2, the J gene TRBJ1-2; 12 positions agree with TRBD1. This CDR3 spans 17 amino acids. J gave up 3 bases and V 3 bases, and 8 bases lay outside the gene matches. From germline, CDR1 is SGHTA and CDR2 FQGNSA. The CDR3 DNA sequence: TGTGCCAGCAGCTTCACGGGGACAGGGGGCTATGACTATGGCTACACCTTC. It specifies CASSFTGTGGYDYGYTF.

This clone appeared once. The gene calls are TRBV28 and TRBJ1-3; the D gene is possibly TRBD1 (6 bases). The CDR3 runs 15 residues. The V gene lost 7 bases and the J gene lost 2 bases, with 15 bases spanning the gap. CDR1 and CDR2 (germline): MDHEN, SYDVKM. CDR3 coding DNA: TGTGCCAGCACAGACCCACAGGGAACTGGAAACACCATATATTTT. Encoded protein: CASTDPQGTGNTIYF.

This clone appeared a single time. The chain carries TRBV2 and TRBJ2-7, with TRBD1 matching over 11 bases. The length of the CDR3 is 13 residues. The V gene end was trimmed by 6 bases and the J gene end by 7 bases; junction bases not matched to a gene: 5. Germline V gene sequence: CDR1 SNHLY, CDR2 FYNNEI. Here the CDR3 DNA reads TGTGCCAGCAGCGGACAGGGGGCGCGGGAGCAGTACTTC. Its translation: CASSGQGAREQYF.